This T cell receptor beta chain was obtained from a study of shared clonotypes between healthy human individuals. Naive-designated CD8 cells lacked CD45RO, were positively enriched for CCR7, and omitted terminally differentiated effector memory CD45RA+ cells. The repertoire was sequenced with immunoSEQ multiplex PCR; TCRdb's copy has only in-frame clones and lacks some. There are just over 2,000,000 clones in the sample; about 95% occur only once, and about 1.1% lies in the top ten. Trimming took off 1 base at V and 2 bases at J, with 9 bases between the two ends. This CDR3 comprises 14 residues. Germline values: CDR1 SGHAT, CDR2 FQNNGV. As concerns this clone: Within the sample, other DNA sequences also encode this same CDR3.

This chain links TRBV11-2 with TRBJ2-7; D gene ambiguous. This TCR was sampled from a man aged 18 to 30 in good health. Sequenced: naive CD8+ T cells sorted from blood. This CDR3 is CASSLGSGAYEQYF. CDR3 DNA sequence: TGTGCCAGCAGCTTAGGTTCTGGAGCCTACGAGCAGTACTTC.